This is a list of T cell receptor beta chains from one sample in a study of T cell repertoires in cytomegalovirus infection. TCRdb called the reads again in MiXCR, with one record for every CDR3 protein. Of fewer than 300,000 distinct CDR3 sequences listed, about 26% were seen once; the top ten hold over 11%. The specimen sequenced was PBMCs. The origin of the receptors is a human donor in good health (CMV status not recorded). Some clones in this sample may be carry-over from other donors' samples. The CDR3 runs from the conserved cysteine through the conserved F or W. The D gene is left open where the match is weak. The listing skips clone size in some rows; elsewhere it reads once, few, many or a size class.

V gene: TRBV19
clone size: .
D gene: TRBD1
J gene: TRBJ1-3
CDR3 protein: CASSILLDRTAGNTIYF
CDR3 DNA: TGTGCCAGTAGTATTCTATTGGACAGGACGGCAGGAAACACCATATATTTT

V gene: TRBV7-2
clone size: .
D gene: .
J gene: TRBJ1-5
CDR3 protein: CASSMWGIGQPQHF
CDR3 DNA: TGTGCCAGCAGCATGTGGGGAATCGGTCAGCCCCAGCATTTT

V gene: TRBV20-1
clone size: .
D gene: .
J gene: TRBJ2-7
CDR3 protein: CSASRTAITYEQYF
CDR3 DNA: TGCAGTGCTAGCAGGACAGCGATAACCTACGAGCAGTACTTC

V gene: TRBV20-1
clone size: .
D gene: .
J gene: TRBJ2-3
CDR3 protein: CSARLFGSLGTDTQYF
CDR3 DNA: TGCAGTGCTAGATTATTCGGGAGCCTTGGCACAGATACGCAGTATTTT

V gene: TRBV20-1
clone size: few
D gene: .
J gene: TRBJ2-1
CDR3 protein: CSAPAVIDNEQFF
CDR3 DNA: TGCAGTGCTCCTGCAGTTATCGACAATGAGCAGTTCTTC

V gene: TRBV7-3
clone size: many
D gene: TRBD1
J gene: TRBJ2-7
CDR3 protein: CASSLTTGGKGEQYF
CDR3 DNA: TGTGCCAGCAGCTTAACGACAGGGGGAAAGGGCGAGCAGTACTTC

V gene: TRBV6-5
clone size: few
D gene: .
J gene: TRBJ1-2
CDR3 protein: CATWEANYGYTF
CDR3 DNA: TGTGCCACCTGGGAAGCTAACTATGGCTACACCTTC

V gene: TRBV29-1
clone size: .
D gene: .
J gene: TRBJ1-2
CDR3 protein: CSVVGEGGYTF
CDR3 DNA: TGCAGCGTTGTGGGGGAAGGGGGCTACACCTTC

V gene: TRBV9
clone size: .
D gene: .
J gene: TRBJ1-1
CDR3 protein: CASSVVLDFNTEAFF
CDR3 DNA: TGTGCCAGCAGCGTAGTTTTGGACTTTAACACTGAAGCTTTCTTT

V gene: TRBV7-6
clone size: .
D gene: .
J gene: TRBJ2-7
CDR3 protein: CASSLGYFEQYF
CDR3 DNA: TGTGCCAGCAGCTTAGGTTACTTCGAGCAGTACTTC

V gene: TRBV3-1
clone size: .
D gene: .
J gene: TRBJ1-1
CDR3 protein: CASSHQGREAFF
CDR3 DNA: TGTGCCAGCAGCCATCAGGGACGTGAAGCTTTCTTT

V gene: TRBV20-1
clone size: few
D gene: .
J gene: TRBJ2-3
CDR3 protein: CSATGQVPSTQYF
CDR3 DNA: TGCAGTGCTACCGGGCAAGTCCCCAGTACGCAGTATTTT

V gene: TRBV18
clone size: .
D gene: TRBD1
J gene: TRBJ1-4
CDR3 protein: CASSPGQSEKLFF
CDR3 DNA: TGTGCCAGCTCACCGGGACAGTCTGAAAAACTGTTTTTT

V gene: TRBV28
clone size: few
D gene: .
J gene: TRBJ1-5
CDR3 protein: CANSQDRRNQPQHF
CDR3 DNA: TGTGCCAACAGTCAAGACAGGCGCAATCAGCCCCAGCATTTT

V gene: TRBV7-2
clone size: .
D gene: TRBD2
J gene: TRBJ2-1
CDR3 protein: CASSFASGRVVQFF
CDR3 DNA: TGTGCCAGCAGCTTTGCTAGCGGGAGGGTCGTGCAGTTCTTC

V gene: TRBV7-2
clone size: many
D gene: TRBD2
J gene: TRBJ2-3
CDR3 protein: CASSKRGAGGSIDTQYF
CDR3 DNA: TGTGCCAGCAGTAAGAGGGGAGCGGGAGGTTCGATAGATACGCAGTATTTT

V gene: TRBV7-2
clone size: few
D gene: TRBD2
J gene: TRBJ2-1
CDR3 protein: CASSQGLAGGGFEQFF
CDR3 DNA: TGTGCCAGCAGCCAGGGACTAGCGGGGGGTGGTTTTGAGCAGTTCTTC

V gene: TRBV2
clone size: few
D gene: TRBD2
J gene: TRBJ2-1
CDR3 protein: CATRLAGIYNEQFF
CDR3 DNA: TGTGCCACCAGACTAGCGGGGATTTACAATGAGCAGTTCTTC

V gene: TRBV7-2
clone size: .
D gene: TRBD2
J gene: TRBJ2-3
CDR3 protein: CASSYGTSGSTDTQYF
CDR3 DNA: TGTGCCAGCAGCTACGGGACTAGCGGAAGCACAGATACGCAGTATTTT

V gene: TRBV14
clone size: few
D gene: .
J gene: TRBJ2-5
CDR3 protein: CASSQDRYRETQYF
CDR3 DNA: TGTGCCAGCAGCCAAGATCGGTACAGAGAGACCCAGTACTTC

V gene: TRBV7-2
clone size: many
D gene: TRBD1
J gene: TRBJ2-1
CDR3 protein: CASSFLGTGDEQFF
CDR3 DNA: TGTGCCAGCAGCTTCTTAGGGACAGGGGATGAGCAGTTCTTC

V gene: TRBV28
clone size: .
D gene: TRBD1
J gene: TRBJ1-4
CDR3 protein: CASMTGREKLFF
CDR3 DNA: TGTGCCAGTATGACAGGGAGGGAAAAACTGTTTTTT

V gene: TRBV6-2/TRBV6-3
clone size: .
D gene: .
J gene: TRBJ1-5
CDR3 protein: CASSLGQRVNQPQHF
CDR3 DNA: TGTGCCAGCAGCCTGGGCCAACGGGTCAATCAGCCCCAGCATTTT

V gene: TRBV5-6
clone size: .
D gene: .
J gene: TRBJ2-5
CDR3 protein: CASRETTGGVETQYF
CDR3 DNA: TGTGCCAGCAGAGAAACCACAGGGGGGGTGGAGACCCAGTACTTC

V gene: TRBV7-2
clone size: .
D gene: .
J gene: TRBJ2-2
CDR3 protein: CASTSGVTGELFF
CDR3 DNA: TGTGCCAGCACCTCAGGGGTCACCGGGGAGCTGTTTTTT

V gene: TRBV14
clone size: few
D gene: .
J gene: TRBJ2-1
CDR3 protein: CASSRAQYNEQFF
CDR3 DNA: TGTGCCAGCAGCCGGGCTCAGTACAATGAGCAGTTCTTC

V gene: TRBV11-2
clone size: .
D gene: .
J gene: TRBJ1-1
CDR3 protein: CASSQTPGRKNTEAFF
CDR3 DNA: TGTGCCAGCAGCCAAACCCCAGGGCGGAAGAACACTGAAGCTTTCTTT

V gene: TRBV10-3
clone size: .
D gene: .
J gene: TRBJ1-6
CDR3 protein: CANGQLNSPLHF
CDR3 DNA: TGTGCCAATGGACAGCTAAATTCACCCCTCCACTTT

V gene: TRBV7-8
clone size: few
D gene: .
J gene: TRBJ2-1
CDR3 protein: CASSLSSDEQFF
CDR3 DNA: TGTGCCAGCAGCTTAAGTAGCGATGAGCAGTTCTTC

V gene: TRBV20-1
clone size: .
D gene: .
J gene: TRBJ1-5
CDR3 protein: CSAHGDRGIWQPQHF
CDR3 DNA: TGCAGTGCCCACGGGGACCGCGGTATTTGGCAGCCCCAGCATTTT

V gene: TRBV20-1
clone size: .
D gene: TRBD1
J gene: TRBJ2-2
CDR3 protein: CSARRDREGAYGGELFF
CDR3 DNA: TGCAGTGCTAGAAGAGATCGTGAGGGGGCCTACGGCGGGGAGCTGTTTTTT

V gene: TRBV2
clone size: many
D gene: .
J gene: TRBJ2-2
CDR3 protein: CASRGNRNTGELFF
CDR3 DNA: TGTGCCAGCAGGGGAAACAGGAACACCGGGGAGCTGTTTTTT

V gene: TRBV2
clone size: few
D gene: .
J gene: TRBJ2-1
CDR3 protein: CASSPAGVGLNEQFF
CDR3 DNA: TGTGCCAGCAGCCCTGCCGGGGTGGGATTGAATGAGCAGTTCTTC

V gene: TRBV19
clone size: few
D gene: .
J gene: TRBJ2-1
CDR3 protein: CASSIVVGGYNEQFF
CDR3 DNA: TGTGCCAGTAGTATTGTTGTCGGCGGGTACAATGAGCAGTTCTTC

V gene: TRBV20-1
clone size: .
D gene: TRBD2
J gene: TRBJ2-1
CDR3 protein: CSARGPAGGHVEQFF
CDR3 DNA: TGCAGTGCTAGAGGGCCAGCGGGAGGGCATGTTGAGCAGTTCTTC

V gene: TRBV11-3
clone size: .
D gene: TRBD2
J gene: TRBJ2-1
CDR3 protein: CASSFGTTQPNNEQFF
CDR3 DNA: TGTGCCAGCAGCTTTGGGACTACTCAACCAAACAATGAGCAGTTCTTC

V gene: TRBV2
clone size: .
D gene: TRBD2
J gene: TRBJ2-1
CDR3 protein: CASISRGAGGEQFF
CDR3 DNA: TGTGCCAGCATTTCAAGGGGCGCGGGGGGTGAGCAGTTCTTC

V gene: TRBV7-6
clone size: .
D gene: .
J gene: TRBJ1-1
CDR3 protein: CASSPGIPEAFF
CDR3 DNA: TGTGCCAGCAGCCCAGGGATTCCTGAAGCTTTCTTT

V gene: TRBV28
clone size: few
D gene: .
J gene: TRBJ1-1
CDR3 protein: CASSLWPEAFF
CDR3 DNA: TGTGCCAGCAGTTTATGGCCTGAAGCTTTCTTT

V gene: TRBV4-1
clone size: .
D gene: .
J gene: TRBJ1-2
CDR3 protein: CASSLRENYGYTF
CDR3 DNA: TGCGCCAGCAGTCTCAGGGAAAACTATGGCTACACCTTC

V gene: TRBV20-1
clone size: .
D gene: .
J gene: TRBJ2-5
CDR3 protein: CSARGTGTSQETQYF
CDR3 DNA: TGCAGTGCTAGGGGCACCGGGACCTCGCAAGAGACCCAGTACTTC

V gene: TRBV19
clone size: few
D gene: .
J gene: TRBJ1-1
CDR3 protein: CASVDGGDTEAFF
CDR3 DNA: TGTGCCAGTGTAGATGGCGGCGACACTGAAGCTTTCTTT

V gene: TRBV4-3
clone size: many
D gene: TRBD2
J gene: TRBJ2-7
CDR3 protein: CASSRGLARGDYEQYF
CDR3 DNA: TGCGCCAGCAGCAGAGGACTAGCGAGAGGGGACTACGAGCAGTACTTC

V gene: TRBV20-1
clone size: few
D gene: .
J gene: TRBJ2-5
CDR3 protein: CSASSLWDTPRETQYF
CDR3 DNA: TGCAGTGCTAGTAGCCTCTGGGACACCCCGAGGGAGACCCAGTACTTC

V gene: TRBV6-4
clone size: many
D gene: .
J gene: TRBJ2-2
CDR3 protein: CASSDGFTGELFF
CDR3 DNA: TGTGCCAGCAGTGACGGCTTCACCGGGGAGCTGTTTTTT